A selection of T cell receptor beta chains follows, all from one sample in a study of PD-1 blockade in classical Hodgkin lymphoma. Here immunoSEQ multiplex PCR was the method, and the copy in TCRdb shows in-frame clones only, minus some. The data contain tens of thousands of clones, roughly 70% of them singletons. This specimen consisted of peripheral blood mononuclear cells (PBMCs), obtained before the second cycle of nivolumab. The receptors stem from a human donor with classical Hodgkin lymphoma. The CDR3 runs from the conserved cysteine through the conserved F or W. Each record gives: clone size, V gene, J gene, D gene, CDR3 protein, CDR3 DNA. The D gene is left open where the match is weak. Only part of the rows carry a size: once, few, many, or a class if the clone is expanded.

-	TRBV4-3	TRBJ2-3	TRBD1	CASSQWTGVKPDTQYF	TGCGCCAGCAGCCAATGGACAGGGGTGAAACCAGATACGCAGTATTTT
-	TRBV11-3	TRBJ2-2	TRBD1	CASSPRTGERTGELFF	TGTGCCAGCAGCCCCCGGACAGGGGAGAGGACCGGGGAGCTGTTTTTT
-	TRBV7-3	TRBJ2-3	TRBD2	CASSFSGDTDTQYF	TGTGCCAGCAGCTTTAGCGGGGACACAGATACGCAGTATTTT
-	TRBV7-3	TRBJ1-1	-	CASSLNGAGGGTEAFF	TGTGCCAGCAGCTTAAATGGGGCCGGGGGAGGCACTGAAGCTTTCTTT
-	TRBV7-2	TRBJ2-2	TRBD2	CASSLATSGGTGELFF	TGTGCCAGCAGCTTAGCGACTAGCGGGGGGACCGGGGAGCTGTTTTTT
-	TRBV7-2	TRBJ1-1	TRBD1	CASSHWDRLYEAFF	TGTGCCAGCAGCCATTGGGACAGGCTATATGAAGCTTTCTTT
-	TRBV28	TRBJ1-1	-	CASSLWGNTEAFF	TGTGCCAGCAGTTTATGGGGGAACACTGAAGCTTTCTTT
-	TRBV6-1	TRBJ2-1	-	CASSEIYNEQFF	TGTGCCAGCAGTGAAATCTACAATGAGCAGTTCTTC
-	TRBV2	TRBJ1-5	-	CASRWGENSNQPQHF	TGTGCCAGCAGATGGGGGGAGAATAGCAATCAGCCCCAGCATTTT
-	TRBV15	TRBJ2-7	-	CATSREVGEQYF	TGTGCCACCAGCAGAGAAGTCGGCGAGCAGTACTTC
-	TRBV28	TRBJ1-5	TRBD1	CASSLVTGQSNQPQHF	TGTGCCAGCAGTTTGGTTACGGGACAGTCAAATCAGCCCCAGCATTTT
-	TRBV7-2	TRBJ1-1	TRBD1	CASSPWTGLTEAFF	TGTGCCAGCAGCCCCTGGACAGGGCTCACTGAAGCTTTCTTT
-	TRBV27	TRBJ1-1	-	CASSLKRENTEAFF	TGTGCCAGCAGTTTAAAGCGGGAGAACACTGAAGCTTTCTTT
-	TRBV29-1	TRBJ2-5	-	CSARAGGAETQYF	TGCAGCGCCCGCGCAGGAGGGGCAGAGACCCAGTACTTC
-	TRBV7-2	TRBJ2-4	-	CASSTQGGDIQYF	TGTGCCAGCAGTACACAGGGCGGGGACATTCAGTACTTC
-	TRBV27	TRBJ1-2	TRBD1	CASSPRQGAFGYTF	TGTGCCAGCAGTCCGAGACAGGGGGCTTTTGGCTACACCTTC
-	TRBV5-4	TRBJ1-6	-	CASSLTDFSNSPLHF	TGTGCCAGCAGCTTGACGGACTTTTCGAATTCACCCCTCCACTTT
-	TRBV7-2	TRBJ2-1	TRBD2	CASSFSGGARINNEQFF	TGTGCCAGCAGCTTTAGCGGGGGGGCCAGAATCAATAATGAGCAGTTCTTC
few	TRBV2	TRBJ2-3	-	CASSVGVGVQWTDTQYF	TGTGCCAGCAGTGTGGGGGTGGGGGTCCAGTGGACAGATACGCAGTATTTT
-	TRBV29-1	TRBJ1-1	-	CSAPGPRGSEAFF	TGCAGCGCCCCGGGACCCCGGGGGTCTGAAGCTTTCTTT
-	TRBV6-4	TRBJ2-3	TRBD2	CASSPSGATDTQYF	TGTGCCAGCAGTCCTAGCGGGGCCACAGATACGCAGTATTTT
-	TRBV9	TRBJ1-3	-	CASSVGEVEFTGNTIYF	TGTGCCAGCAGCGTAGGGGAGGTTGAGTTCACTGGAAACACCATATATTTT
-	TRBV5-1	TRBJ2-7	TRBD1	CASRPGTVSYEQYF	TGCGCCAGCAGGCCCGGGACAGTCTCTTACGAGCAGTACTTC
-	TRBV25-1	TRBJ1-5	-	CASSQGGHQPQHF	TGTGCCAGCAGTCAAGGTGGGCATCAGCCCCAGCATTTT
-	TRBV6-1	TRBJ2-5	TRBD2	CASSELAGGQETQYF	TGTGCCAGCAGTGAACTAGCGGGGGGGCAAGAGACCCAGTACTTC
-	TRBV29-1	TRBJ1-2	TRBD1	CSARSDRVGYTF	TGCAGCGCCAGATCTGACAGGGTCGGCTACACCTTC
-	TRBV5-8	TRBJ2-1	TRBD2	CASSRTSGGAPYNEQFF	TGTGCCAGCAGCAGGACTAGCGGGGGGGCCCCCTACAATGAGCAGTTCTTC
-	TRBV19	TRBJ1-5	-	CASSVDYSNQPQHF	TGTGCCAGTAGTGTCGATTATAGCAATCAGCCCCAGCATTTT
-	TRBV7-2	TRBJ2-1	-	CASSLMGSSYNEQFF	TGTGCCAGCAGCTTAATGGGCAGCTCCTACAATGAGCAGTTCTTC
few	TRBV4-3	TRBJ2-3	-	CASSQVRGEEVADTQYF	TGCGCCAGCAGCCAAGTGCGGGGAGAGGAGGTCGCAGATACGCAGTATTTT
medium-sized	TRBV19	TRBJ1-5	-	CASSYDMSNQPQHF	TGTGCCAGTAGTTACGATATGAGCAATCAGCCCCAGCATTTT
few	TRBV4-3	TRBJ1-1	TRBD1	CASSSPGQGITEAFF	TGCGCCAGCAGCTCACCGGGACAGGGGATAACTGAAGCTTTCTTT
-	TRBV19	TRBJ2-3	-	CASSKGFTDTQYF	TGTGCCAGTAGTAAGGGGTTCACAGATACGCAGTATTTT
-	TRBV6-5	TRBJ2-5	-	CASSYKETQYF	TGTGCCAGCAGTTACAAAGAGACCCAGTACTTC
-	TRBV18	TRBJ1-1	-	CASSPNGNTEAFF	TGTGCCAGCTCACCAAATGGGAACACTGAAGCTTTCTTT